These 2 T cell receptor beta chains share one sample of origin, sequenced in a study of molecular identifiers for immune sequencing clone quantification. Each CDR3 protein gets one entry after TCRdb re-called the PCR reads with MiXCR. The data contain approximately 630,000 distinct CDR3 sequences, roughly 23% of them singletons. Sequencing was carried out using naive CD8+ T cells from blood, with Jurkat cell RNA spiked in. Subset indicated: FACS-sorted CD8+CD4-CCR7+CD45RA+ naive T cells. Receptors originate from a human donor in good health. Some libraries in this study had Jurkat cell RNA spiked in.

This clonotype was seen ten or more times. V and J are TRBV20-1 and TRBJ2-7; D is uncertain. Germline lookup yields CDR1 DFQATT and CDR2 SNEGSKA (reference sequence). The CDR3 runs to 15 residues. The V gene lost 6 bases and the J gene lost 0 bases, with 18 bases spanning the gap. CDR3 region: CSAYPASRSSYEQYF. For the CDR3, the DNA is TGCAGTGCCTATCCCGCTAGTCGTAGCTCCTACGAGCAGTACTTC.

As for this clonotype: A read error is possible here, since a much larger clone lies one base away. This chain uses TRBV6-5 with TRBJ1-5; D is unclear. The germline V gene encodes CDR1 MNHEY and CDR2 SVGAGI. CDR3 size: 15 residues. Written as DNA, the CDR3 is TGTACCAGCAGTTACTCTCAATATAGCAATCAGCCCCAGCATTTT. This sequence encodes CTSSYSQYSNQPQHF.